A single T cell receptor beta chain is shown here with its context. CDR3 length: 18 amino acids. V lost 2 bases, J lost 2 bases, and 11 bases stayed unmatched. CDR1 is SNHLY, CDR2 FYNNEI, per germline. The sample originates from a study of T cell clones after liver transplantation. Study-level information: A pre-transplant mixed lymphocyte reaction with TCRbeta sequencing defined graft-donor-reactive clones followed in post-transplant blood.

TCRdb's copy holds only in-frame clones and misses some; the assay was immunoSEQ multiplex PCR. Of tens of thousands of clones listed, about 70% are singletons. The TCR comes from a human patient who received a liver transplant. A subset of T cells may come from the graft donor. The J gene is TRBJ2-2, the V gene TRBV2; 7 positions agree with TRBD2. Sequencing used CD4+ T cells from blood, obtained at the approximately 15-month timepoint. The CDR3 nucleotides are TGTGCCAGCAGTGAACTGCGTCCGGCTAGCGGTAACACCGGGGAGCTGTTTTTT. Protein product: CASSELRPASGNTGELFF. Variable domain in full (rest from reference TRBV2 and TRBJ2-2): EPEVTQTPSHQVTQMGQEVILRCVPISNHLYFYWYRQILGQKVEFLVSFYNNEISEKSEIFDDQFSVERPDGSNFTLKIRSTKLEDSAMYFCASSELRPASGNTGELFFGEGSRLTVL.